This record concerns one T cell receptor beta chain sequence. Germline V gives CDR1 LGHNA, CDR2 YSLEER. Trimming stripped 0 bases from V and 4 bases from J, with 13 bases between. This CDR3 has 15 amino acids. Sequencing of TCR beta was carried out in blood CD8+ and CD4+ T cells. Relapsing-remitting disease, either stable or active, was present in the treatment-naive patients who were the multiple sclerosis controls. Both CD4+ and CD8+ T cells were negatively isolated, and TEMRA cells underwent FACS enrichment. This specimen belongs to a study of CD8 T cells in Susac syndrome. Random-hexamer reverse transcription was applied to roughly 0.5 to 1 ug RNA. With immunoSEQ multiplex PCR, TCR beta CDR3 was amplified across 54 Vbeta and 13 Jbeta. TCRdb reprocessed the immunoSEQ multiplex PCR reads via MiXCR and lists one record per CDR3 protein. The table lists around 300,000 distinct CDR3 sequences, 90% to 95% of them singletons, with more than 0.06% in the top ten.

Sequenced material: CD4+ T cells from PBMCs. This chain uses TRBV4-3 with TRBJ2-7; D is undetermined. This TCR derives from a human donor with multiple sclerosis. The CDR3 DNA is TGCGCCAGCAGCCAAGATCGGGCACTCTTATACGAGCAGTACTTC. Translated: CASSQDRALLYEQYF.